These 11 T cell receptor beta chains were sequenced from one sample in a study of shared T cell receptors in the human thymus. Measured with immunoSEQ multiplex PCR; TCRdb has only the in-frame clones, and not every one. The repertoire holds hundreds of thousands of clones, approximately 87% seen once, with approximately 0.011% in the top ten. The same sample was also studied in work on human thymus T cells.

The material sequenced was thymocytes. Receptors originate from a boy younger than two with a congenital heart defect.

The rearrangement links TRBV7-9 to TRBJ1-2, with D perhaps matching TRBD1 (5 bases). V was trimmed by 3 bases and J by 8 bases, leaving 19 bases between them. The CDR3 is 15 amino acids. CDR1 is SEHNR and CDR2 is FQNEAQ in the germline V gene (reference sequence). The chain's CDR3 is CASSFHRNDLRGYTF. The CDR3 region has the DNA TGTGCCAGCAGCTTCCACAGGAATGATTTAAGAGGCTACACCTTC.

This rearrangement joins TRBV19 to TRBJ2-7; 14 bases are a match to TRBD2. Germline CDR1 is LNHDA and CDR2 is SQIVND (reference sequence). This CDR3 contains 17 residues. Trimming took 4 bases from V and 2 from J; bases not matched to a gene: 7. The CDR3 protein is CASSTIGTSGRPYEQYF. CDR3 in DNA: TGTGCCAGTAGTACGATCGGGACTAGCGGGAGACCCTACGAGCAGTACTTC.

This clone was picked up a small number of times. For the CDR3, the DNA is TGCGCCAGCAGCCGGACTAGCGGGCCCTACGAGCAGTACTTC. It encodes CASSRTSGPYEQYF. The chain combines TRBV5-1 with TRBJ2-7, with TRBD2 identical over 11 bases. CDR3 length: 14 amino acids. The J segment lost 2 bases and the V segment lost 4 bases, leaving 2 bases of the junction unmatched. Germline V gene lookup returns CDR1 SGHRS and CDR2 YFSETQ.

Comment on this clone: At one boundary the junction diverges from the germline segment, which might be a read error. The CDR3, as DNA: TGTGCCAGCACTAAAGTAGTCAGGGGCCCAACGAATGAAAAACTGTTTTTT. This codes for CASTKVVRGPTNEKLFF. V is TRBV4-2 and J is TRBJ1-4; the D gene is possibly TRBD1 (6 bases). The germline V gene encodes CDR1 LGHNA and CDR2 YNFKEQ. This CDR3 has 17 residues.

The J gene is TRBJ2-1, the V gene TRBV5-6; no reliable D call. Trimming pared 0 bases from V and 5 bases from J, leaving 12 bases between. The CDR3 consists of 15 residues. The germline V gene has CDR1 SGHDT and CDR2 YYEEEE. The CDR3 sequence: CASSLAWATNNEQFF. The CDR3 DNA follows: TGTGCCAGCAGCTTGGCTTGGGCTACAAACAATGAGCAGTTCTTC. The full variable domain, with the rest looked up from reference TRBV5-6 and TRBJ2-1, is DAGVTQSPTHLIKTRGQQVTLRCSPKSGHDTVSWYQQALGQGPQFIFQYYEEEERQRGNFPDRFSGHQFPNYSSELNVNALLLGDSALYLCASSLAWATNNEQFFGPGTRLTVL.

The rearrangement links TRBV11-2 to TRBJ1-4; 11 nucleotides match TRBD1. The germline V gene has CDR1 SGHAT and CDR2 FQNNGV. The CDR3 sequence is 16 residues long. The ends lost 3 bases at V and 6 bases at J; junction bases unmatched: 6. In DNA, the CDR3 is TGTGCCAGCAGCTTTTCCCGGACAGGGGGCGATGAAAAACTGTTTTTT. It is translated as CASSFSRTGGDEKLFF.

The chain employs TRBV27 and TRBJ2-1, with 7 bases lining up with TRBD1. After removal of 8 bases from V and 9 bases from J, the junction contained 13 bases not matched to a gene. CDR1 and CDR2 from the germline V gene are MNHEY and SMNVEV (reference sequence). The CDR3 has 14 residues. CDR3 sequence: CASAEEGAVGEQFF. The CDR3 DNA reads TGTGCCAGCGCGGAAGAGGGGGCAGTTGGTGAGCAGTTCTTC.

Here the CDR3 reads CASSFSHIRTQYF. Written as DNA, the CDR3 is TGTGCCAGCAGTTTCTCACACATACGGACCCAGTACTTC. The chain recombines TRBV27 with TRBJ2-5; D remains ambiguous. Germline CDR1 MNHEY, CDR2 SMNVEV (reference sequence). The V end was cut by 3 bases, the J end by 7 bases, with 12 bases between. The CDR3 extends over 13 amino acids.

The chain recombines TRBV30 with TRBJ1-2, with D perhaps TRBD1 (6 bases). This CDR3 has 16 residues. The ends were cut back, 3 bases at V and 0 bases at J, with 17 bases in the middle. In germline, CDR1 is GTSNPN, CDR2 SVGIG (reference sequence). This CDR3 is CAWRDIRSGANYGYTF. The CDR3 bases are TGTGCCTGGAGGGACATCAGGTCAGGGGCTAACTATGGCTACACCTTC.

This clone was recorded a few times. This sequence joins TRBV5-6 and TRBJ2-2; TRBD1 aligns across 7 bases. The ends lost 4 bases at V and 3 bases at J; junction bases unmatched: 9. Germline V gene sequence: CDR1 SGHDT, CDR2 YYEEEE. This CDR3 contains 16 residues. This CDR3 is CASSRRGPPDTGELFF. CDR3 DNA sequence: TGTGCCAGCAGCCGAAGGGGGCCTCCCGACACCGGGGAGCTGTTTTTT.

This rearrangement joins TRBV5-4 to TRBJ2-3; 12 nucleotides match TRBD2. Per the germline V gene, CDR1 is SGHNT and CDR2 is YYREEE (reference sequence). The CDR3 contains 15 residues. Trimming removed 0 bases from V and 6 bases from J; junction bases left unmatched: 2. In nucleotides, the CDR3 is TGTGCCAGCAGCTTGGGACTAGCGGGGGCGGATACGCAGTATTTT. It encodes CASSLGLAGADTQYF.